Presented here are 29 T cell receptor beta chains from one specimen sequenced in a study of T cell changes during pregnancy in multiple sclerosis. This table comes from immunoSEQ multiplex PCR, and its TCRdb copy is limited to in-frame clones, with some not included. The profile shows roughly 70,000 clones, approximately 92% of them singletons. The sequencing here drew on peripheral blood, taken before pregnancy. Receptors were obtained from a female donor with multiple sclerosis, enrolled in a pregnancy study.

This CDR3 reads CASSEQGWDTQYF. In DNA, the CDR3 is TGTGCCAGCAGCGAACAGGGGTGGGATACGCAGTATTTT. V usage is TRBV9 and J usage is TRBJ2-3; 7 bases agree with TRBD1. Germline-derived CDR1 and CDR2 are SGDLS and YYNGEE. The CDR3 is made up of 13 amino acids. V lost 3 bases, J lost 6 bases, and 4 bases stayed unmatched.

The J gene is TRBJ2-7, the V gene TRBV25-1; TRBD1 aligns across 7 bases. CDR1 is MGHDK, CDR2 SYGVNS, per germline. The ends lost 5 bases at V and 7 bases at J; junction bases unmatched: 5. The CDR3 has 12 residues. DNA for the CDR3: TGTGCCAGCAGTAAACAGGGGCGGGAGCAGTACTTC. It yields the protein CASSKQGREQYF.

CDR3 sequence (DNA): TGTGCCAGCAGTCCTGACAGGGCGCCTGGGGCCAACGTCCTGACTTTC. Translating it yields CASSPDRAPGANVLTF. The genes are TRBV2 and TRBJ2-6, with 7 bases matching TRBD1. Per the germline V gene, CDR1 is SNHLY and CDR2 is FYNNEI. This CDR3 has 16 amino acids. With V trimmed by 5 bases and J by 2 bases, 6 bases remained unmatched.

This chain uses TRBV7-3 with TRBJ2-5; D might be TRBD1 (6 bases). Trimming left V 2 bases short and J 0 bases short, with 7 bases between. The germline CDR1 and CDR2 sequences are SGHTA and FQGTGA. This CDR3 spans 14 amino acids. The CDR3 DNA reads TGTGCCAGCAGCTTAGGGGGCAACCAAGAGACCCAGTACTTC. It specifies CASSLGGNQETQYF. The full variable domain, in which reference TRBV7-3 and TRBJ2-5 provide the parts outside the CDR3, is GAGVSQTPSNKVTEKGKYVELRCDPISGHTALYWYRQSLGQGPEFLIYFQGTGAADDSGLPNDRFFAVRPEGSVSTLKIQRTERGDSAVYLCASSLGGNQETQYFGPGTRLLVL.

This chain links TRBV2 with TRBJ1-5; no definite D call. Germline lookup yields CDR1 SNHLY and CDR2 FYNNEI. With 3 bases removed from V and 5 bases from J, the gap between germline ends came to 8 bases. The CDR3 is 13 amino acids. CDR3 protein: CASSDELDQPQHF. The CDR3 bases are TGTGCCAGCAGTGATGAGTTGGATCAGCCCCAGCATTTT.

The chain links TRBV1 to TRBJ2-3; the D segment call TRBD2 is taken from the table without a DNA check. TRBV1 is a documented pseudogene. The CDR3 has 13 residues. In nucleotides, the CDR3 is TGCACCAGCACCCCGGGGGGCGCAGATACGCAGTATTTT. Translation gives CTSTPGGADTQYF.

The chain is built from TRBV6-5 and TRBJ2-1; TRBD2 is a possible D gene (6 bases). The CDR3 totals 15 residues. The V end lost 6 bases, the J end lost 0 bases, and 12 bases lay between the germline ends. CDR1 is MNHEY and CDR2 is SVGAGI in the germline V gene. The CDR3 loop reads CASSPIAVSYNEQFF. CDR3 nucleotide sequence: TGTGCCAGCAGCCCTATAGCGGTCTCCTACAATGAGCAGTTCTTC.

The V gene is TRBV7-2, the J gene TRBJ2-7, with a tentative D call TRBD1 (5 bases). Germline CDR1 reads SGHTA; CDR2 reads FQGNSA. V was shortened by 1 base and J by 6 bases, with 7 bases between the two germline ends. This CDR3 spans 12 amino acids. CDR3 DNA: TGTGCCAGCAGCTTAGTAAGGGGCGAGCAGTACTTC. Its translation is CASSLVRGEQYF. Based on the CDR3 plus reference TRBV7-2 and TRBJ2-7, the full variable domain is GAGVSQSPSNKVTEKGKDVELRCDPISGHTALYWYRQSLGQGLEFLIYFQGNSAPDKSGLPSDRFSAERTGGSVSTLTIQRTQQEDSAVYLCASSLVRGEQYFGPGTRLTVT.

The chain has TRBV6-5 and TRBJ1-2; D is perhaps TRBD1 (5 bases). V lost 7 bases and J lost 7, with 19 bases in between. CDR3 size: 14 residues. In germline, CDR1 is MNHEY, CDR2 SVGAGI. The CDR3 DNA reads TGTGCCAGCAAACTCCTTCAGGGTGTAGGTGGCTACACCTTC. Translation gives CASKLLQGVGGYTF.

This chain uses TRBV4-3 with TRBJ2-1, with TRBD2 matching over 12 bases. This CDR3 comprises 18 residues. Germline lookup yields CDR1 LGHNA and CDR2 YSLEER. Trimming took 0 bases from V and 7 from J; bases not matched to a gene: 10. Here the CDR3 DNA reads TGCGCCAGCAGCCAAGATCCCGCCTCTAGCGGGAGGGGGAATGAGCAGTTCTTC. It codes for CASSQDPASSGRGNEQFF.

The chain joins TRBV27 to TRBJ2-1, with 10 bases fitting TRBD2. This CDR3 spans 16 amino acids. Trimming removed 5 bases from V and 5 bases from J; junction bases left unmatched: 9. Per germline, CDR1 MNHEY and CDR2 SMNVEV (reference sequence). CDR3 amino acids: CASSTLSGRGDNEQFF. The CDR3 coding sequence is TGTGCCAGCAGTACCCTAAGCGGGAGGGGAGACAATGAGCAGTTCTTC.

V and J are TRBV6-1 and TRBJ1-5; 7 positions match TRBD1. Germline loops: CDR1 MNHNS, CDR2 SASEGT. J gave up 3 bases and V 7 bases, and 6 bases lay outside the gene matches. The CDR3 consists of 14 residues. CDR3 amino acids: CASTGTAYNQPQHF. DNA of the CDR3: TGTGCCAGCACCGGGACAGCTTACAATCAGCCCCAGCATTTT.

In nucleotides, the CDR3 is TGCGCCAGCAGCCAAGAGCAGGGATCCTATGGCTACACCTTC. Translating gives CASSQEQGSYGYTF. This sequence joins TRBV4-3 and TRBJ1-2, with TRBD1 as a possible D gene (5 bases). From germline, CDR1 is LGHNA and CDR2 YSLEER. The V gene lost 0 bases and the J gene lost 4 bases, with 9 bases spanning the gap. This CDR3 comprises 14 residues.

CDR3 bases: TGTGCCAGCAGGGACTTTCCTAGCGGTCCCACAGATACGCAGTATTTT. Its protein product is CASRDFPSGPTDTQYF. The rearrangement links TRBV6-6 to TRBJ2-3, with 7 bases identical to TRBD2. The CDR3 is made up of 16 amino acids. The germline V gene encodes CDR1 MNHNY and CDR2 SVGAGI (reference sequence). The trim removed 6 bases at V and 2 bases at J, leaving 11 bases unmatched.

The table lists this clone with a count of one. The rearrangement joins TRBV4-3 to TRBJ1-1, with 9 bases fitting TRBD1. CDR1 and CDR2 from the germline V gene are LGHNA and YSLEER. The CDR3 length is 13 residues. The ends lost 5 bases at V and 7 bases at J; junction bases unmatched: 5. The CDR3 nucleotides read TGCGCCAGCAGCGCCACAGGGGGCCGTGAAGCTTTCTTT. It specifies CASSATGGREAFF.

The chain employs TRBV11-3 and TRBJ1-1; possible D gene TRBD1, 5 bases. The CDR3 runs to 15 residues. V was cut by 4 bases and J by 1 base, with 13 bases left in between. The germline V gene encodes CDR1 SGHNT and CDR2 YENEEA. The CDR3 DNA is TGTGCCAGCAGCTCAAGGGGTCACGGGAACACTGAAGCTTTCTTT. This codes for CASSSRGHGNTEAFF.

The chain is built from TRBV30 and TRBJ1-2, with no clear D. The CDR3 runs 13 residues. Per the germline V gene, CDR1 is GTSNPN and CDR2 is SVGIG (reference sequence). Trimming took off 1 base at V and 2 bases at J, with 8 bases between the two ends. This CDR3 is CAWSGLRNYGYTF. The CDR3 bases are TGTGCCTGGAGTGGTCTGCGGAACTATGGCTACACCTTC.

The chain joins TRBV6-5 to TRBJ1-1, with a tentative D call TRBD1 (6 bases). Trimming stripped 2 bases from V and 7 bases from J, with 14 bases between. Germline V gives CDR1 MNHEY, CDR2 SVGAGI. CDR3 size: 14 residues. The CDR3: CASSYLGTKVEAFF. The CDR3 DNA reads TGTGCCAGCAGTTACCTCGGGACAAAAGTTGAAGCTTTCTTT.

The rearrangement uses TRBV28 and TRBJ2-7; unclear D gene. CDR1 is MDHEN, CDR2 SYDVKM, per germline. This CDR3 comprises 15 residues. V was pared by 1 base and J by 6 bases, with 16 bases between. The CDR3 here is CASSLFEVESGEQYF. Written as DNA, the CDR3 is TGTGCCAGCAGTTTATTTGAGGTTGAATCGGGCGAGCAGTACTTC.

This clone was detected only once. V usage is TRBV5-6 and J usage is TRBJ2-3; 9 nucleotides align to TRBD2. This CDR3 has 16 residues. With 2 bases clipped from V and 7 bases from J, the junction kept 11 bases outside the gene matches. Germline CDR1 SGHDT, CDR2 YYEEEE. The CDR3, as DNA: TGTGCCAGCAGCTTCTTAGCGGGAGATGGTATAAATACGCAGTATTTT. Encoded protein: CASSFLAGDGINTQYF. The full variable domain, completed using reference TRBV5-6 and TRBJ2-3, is DAGVTQSPTHLIKTRGQQVTLRCSPKSGHDTVSWYQQALGQGPQFIFQYYEEEERQRGNFPDRFSGHQFPNYSSELNVNALLLGDSALYLCASSFLAGDGINTQYFGPGTRLTVL.

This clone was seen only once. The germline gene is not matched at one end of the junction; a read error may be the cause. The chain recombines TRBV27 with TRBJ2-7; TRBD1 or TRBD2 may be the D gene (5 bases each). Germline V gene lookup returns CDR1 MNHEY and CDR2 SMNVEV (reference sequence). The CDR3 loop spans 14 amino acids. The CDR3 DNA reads TGTGCCGGCAGTTTATCGGGGCCCTCCTACGAGCAGTACTTC. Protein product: CAGSLSGPSYEQYF.

The DNA for the CDR3 is TGCGCCAGCAGCCCCGCGGCCATCACCCGGGATACGCAGTATTTT. Its protein product is CASSPAAITRDTQYF. The chain is built from TRBV4-3 and TRBJ2-3, with D uncertain. Looked up from germline, CDR1 is LGHNA and CDR2 is YSLEER. The CDR3 sequence is 15 residues long. V lost 4 bases, J lost 6 bases, and 17 bases lay in between.

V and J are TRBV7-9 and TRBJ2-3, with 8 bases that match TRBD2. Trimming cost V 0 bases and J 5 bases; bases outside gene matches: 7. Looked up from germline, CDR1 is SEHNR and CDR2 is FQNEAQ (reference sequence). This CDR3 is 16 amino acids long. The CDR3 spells CASSLATSAFVDTQYF. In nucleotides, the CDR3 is TGTGCCAGCAGCTTAGCGACTAGCGCGTTCGTAGATACGCAGTATTTT. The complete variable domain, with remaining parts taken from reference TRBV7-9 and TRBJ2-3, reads DTGVSQNPRHKITKRGQNVTFRCDPISEHNRLYWYRQTLGQGPEFLTYFQNEAQLEKSRLLSDRFSAERPKGSFSTLEIQRTEQGDSAMYLCASSLATSAFVDTQYFGPGTRLTVL.

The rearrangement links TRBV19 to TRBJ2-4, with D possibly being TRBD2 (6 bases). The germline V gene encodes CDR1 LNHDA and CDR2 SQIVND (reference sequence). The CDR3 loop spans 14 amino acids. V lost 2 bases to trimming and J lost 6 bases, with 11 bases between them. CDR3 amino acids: CASSIQQGGNIQYF. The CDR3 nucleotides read TGTGCCAGTAGTATACAGCAGGGAGGAAACATTCAGTACTTC.

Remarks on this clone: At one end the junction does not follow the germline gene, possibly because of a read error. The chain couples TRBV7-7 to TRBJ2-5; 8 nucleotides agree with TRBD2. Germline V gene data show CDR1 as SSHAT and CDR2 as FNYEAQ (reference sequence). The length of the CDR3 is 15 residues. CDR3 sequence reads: CASSLRTGGGETQYF. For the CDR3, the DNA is TGTGCTAGCAGCTTACGAACGGGAGGGGGGGAGACCCAGTACTTC.

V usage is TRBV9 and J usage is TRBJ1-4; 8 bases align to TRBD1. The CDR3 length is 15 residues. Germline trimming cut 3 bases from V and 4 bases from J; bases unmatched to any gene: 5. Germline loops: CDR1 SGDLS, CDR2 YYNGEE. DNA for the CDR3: TGTGCCAGCAGCGCAACCGGGACAGGTAATGAAAAACTGTTTTTT. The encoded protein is CASSATGTGNEKLFF.

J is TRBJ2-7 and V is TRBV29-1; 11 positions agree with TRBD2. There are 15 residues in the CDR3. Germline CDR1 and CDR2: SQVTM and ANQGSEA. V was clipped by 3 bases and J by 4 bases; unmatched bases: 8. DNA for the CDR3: TGCAGCGTTGATGGGGGGACTAGCGGCATATACGAGCAGTACTTC. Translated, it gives CSVDGGTSGIYEQYF.

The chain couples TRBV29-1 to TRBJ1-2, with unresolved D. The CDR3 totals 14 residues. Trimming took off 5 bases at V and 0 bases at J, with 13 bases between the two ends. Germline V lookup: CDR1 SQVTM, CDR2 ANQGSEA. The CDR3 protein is CSVPSGQTNYGYTF. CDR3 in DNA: TGCAGCGTTCCCTCTGGGCAGACTAACTATGGCTACACCTTC.

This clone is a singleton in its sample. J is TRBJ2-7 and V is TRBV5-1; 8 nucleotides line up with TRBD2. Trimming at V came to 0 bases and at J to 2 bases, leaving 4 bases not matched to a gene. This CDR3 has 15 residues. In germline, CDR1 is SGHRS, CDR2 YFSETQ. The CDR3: CASSLGPGGTYEQYF. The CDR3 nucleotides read TGCGCCAGCAGCTTGGGTCCGGGGGGGACCTACGAGCAGTACTTC.